This TCR beta chain originates from a study of blood T cells in healthy people across ages. V lost 6 bases to trimming and J lost 4 bases, with 12 bases between them. This CDR3 is 13 amino acids long. From germline, CDR1 is MNHEY and CDR2 SMNVEV (reference sequence). A second PCR, run for roughly 7 to 12 cycles, used a sample-barcoded 5' primer plus a J-beta primer mix. TCRdb redid the calling of the 5' RACE reads with MiXCR, one entry per CDR3 protein. The sample comprises fewer than 2,000,000 distinct CDR3 sequences, almost 35% of which are singletons, and approximately 10% rests with the top ten. Study results and caveats: The recorded TCR beta diversity per million T cells decreased in a roughly linear manner with age. The lack of PBMC sorting stopped any conclusive naive versus antigen-experienced comparison. Expanded clonotype changes were possibly confounded by unknown donor CMV status.

About this clonotype itself: No antigen is known for it. A much larger clone lies one base from this, so it may be a read error.

This receptor was identified in a woman in her 30s in good health. V is TRBV27 and J is TRBJ2-5; D is uncertain. The sequenced sample consisted of blood. The chain's CDR3 is CASRLVRAETQYF. CDR3 in DNA: TGTGCCAGCAGGTTAGTTAGGGCAGAGACCCAGTACTTC.